This entry is about one T cell receptor beta chain. Its specificity is not known. This sample is drawn from a study of cytomegalovirus exposure and HLA in healthy donors. This CDR3 spans 13 amino acids. The trim removed 4 bases at V and 8 bases at J, leaving 6 bases unmatched. Per the germline V gene, CDR1 is SGHDN and CDR2 is FVKESK. Findings and limits, study-wide: Cytomegalovirus status, reportedly, was diagnosed with high specificity and sensitivity by the classifier. Information on immune exposure was restricted to one variable (CMV serostatus).

60 Vbeta and 13 Jbeta primers were used in PCR. Sequencing used immunoSEQ multiplex PCR; TCRdb keeps in-frame clones, though not all of them. This table holds tens of thousands of clones, roughly 69% found once. The chain links TRBV14 to TRBJ1-2, with 8 positions matching TRBD1. This clonotype was obtained from a woman in her twenties or thirties in good health and CMV-seronegative. Sequencing input: PBMCs. CDR3 residues: CASSPRDRQGYTF. The CDR3 DNA reads TGTGCCAGCAGCCCCCGGGACAGGCAGGGCTACACCTTC.